This TCR beta chain appears in the sequencing data of a study of shared clonotypes between healthy human individuals. A remark on this clone: Other nucleotide sequences from this sample produce the same CDR3.

Trimming removed 6 bases from V and 5 bases from J; junction bases left unmatched: 6. The germline V gene has CDR1 KGHSH and CDR2 LQKENI. The CDR3 is made up of 13 amino acids. Using immunoSEQ multiplex PCR, the repertoire was profiled, and TCRdb retains in-frame clones only, with some absent. The sample includes approximately 1,500,000 clones, under 99% of them seen just once. Sequenced: naive CD4+ T cells sorted from blood. Subset given: CD45RA+ positively selected. The TCR originated in a man in his thirties or forties in good health. The chain has TRBV18 and TRBJ1-1; 7 positions match TRBD1. The CDR3 region is CASSRDRETEAFF. The CDR3 nucleotides read TGTGCCAGCTCCCGCGACAGGGAAACTGAAGCTTTCTTT. Full variable domain (outside the CDR3, taken from reference TRBV18 and TRBJ1-1): NAGVMQNPRHLVRRRGQEARLRCSPMKGHSHVYWYRQLPEEGLKFMVYLQKENIIDESGMPKERFSAEFPKEGPSILRIQQVVRGDSAAYFCASSRDRETEAFFGQGTRLTVV.